A selection of T cell receptor beta chains follows, all from one sample in a study of T cell repertoires in cytomegalovirus infection. TCRdb re-analysed the reads in MiXCR, keeping a single row per CDR3 protein. Of about 450,000 distinct CDR3 sequences in the sample, 30% to 40% are singletons; the top ten hold approximately 13%. The material sequenced was PBMCs. These receptors all come from a human donor in good health (CMV status not recorded). Some clones in this sample may be carry-over from other donors' samples. Both conserved end residues are part of each CDR3. Fields, in order: clone size, V gene, D gene, J gene, CDR3 protein, CDR3 DNA. The D gene is left open where the match is weak. Size tells how often a clone was seen (once, few, many) or the class of an expanded clone, and some rows leave it out.

NA	TRBV12-5	NA	TRBJ2-6	CASSGGANVLTF	TGTGCTAGTTCGGGAGGGGCCAACGTCCTGACTTTC
NA	TRBV11-2	TRBD1	TRBJ1-4	CASSENRGRNEKLFF	TGTGCCAGCAGCGAAAACAGGGGGCGGAATGAAAAACTGTTTTTT
many	TRBV12-3/TRBV12-4	TRBD1	TRBJ1-1	CASSGTGGGPNTEAFF	TGTGCCAGCAGTGGGACAGGGGGTGGCCCGAACACTGAAGCTTTCTTT
many	TRBV7-2	NA	TRBJ1-1	CASSLWAEAFF	TGTGCCAGCAGCTTGTGGGCTGAAGCTTTCTTT
many	TRBV7-8	NA	TRBJ1-1	CASSPGAPREAFF	TGTGCCAGCAGCCCAGGGGCTCCAAGGGAGGCTTTCTTT
many	TRBV7-9	TRBD1	TRBJ2-7	CASSTTGTYEQYF	TGTGCCAGCAGCACGACAGGGACCTACGAGCAGTACTTC
NA	TRBV19	TRBD1	TRBJ2-2	CASSIGQGLDGELFF	TGTGCCAGTAGTATAGGACAGGGCCTTGACGGGGAGCTGTTTTTT
many	TRBV7-2	NA	TRBJ2-1	CASSLDRGPTREQFF	TGTGCCAGCAGCTTAGATCGCGGCCCTACTCGGGAGCAGTTCTTC
many	TRBV7-9	NA	TRBJ1-1	CASSYSFNTEAFF	TGTGCCAGCAGCTATTCGTTTAACACTGAAGCTTTCTTT
NA	TRBV4-3	TRBD2	TRBJ2-3	CASSQDLTSGGGSTDTQYF	TGCGCCAGCAGCCAAGATTTGACTAGCGGGGGGGGTAGCACAGATACGCAGTATTTT
many	TRBV7-2	NA	TRBJ1-1	CASSPRGGRTNTEAFF	TGTGCCAGCAGCCCAAGGGGGGGACGAACGAACACTGAAGCTTTCTTT
NA	TRBV15	NA	TRBJ1-4	CATSRERRATNEKLFF	TGTGCCACCAGCAGAGAACGGAGAGCAACTAATGAAAAACTGTTTTTT
few	TRBV24-1	TRBD1	TRBJ2-1	CATSDPGQGGLNEQFF	TGTGCCACCAGTGATCCGGGACAGGGGGGTTTGAATGAGCAGTTCTTC
NA	TRBV24-1	TRBD2	TRBJ2-7	CATSDLNPSGNYEQYF	TGTGCCACCAGTGATTTAAACCCTAGCGGAAACTACGAGCAGTACTTC
few	TRBV2	NA	TRBJ1-4	CASSHYATNEKLFF	TGTGCCAGCAGCCACTATGCAACTAATGAAAAACTGTTTTTT
many	TRBV6-1	NA	TRBJ1-4	CASMTRSLNEKLFF	TGTGCCAGCATGACGCGTTCACTTAATGAAAAACTGTTTTTT
NA	TRBV6-5	NA	TRBJ2-7	CASSYEAARGDQSF	TGTGCCAGCAGTTACGAGGCAGCCCGGGGCGATCAGTCCTTC
few	TRBV7-6	TRBD2	TRBJ2-2	CASSYIYRLAPLNTGELFF	TGTGCCAGCAGCTATATATACCGACTAGCCCCTTTGAACACCGGGGAGCTGTTTTTT
many	TRBV6-5	NA	TRBJ1-1	CASSYSPGGTEAFF	TGTGCCAGCAGTTACTCACCCGGGGGGACTGAAGCTTTCTTT
NA	TRBV29-1	NA	TRBJ2-1	CSGRGPGNEQFF	TGCAGCGGGCGGGGCCCAGGGAATGAGCAGTTCTTC
NA	TRBV24-1	NA	TRBJ2-7	CATSDAGGRGTYKQYF	TGTGCCACCAGTGATGCTGGGGGACGAGGGACCTACAAGCAGTACTTC
NA	TRBV9	NA	TRBJ1-2	CASSPRARTANYGYTF	TGTGCCAGCAGCCCCCGAGCCCGGACCGCTAACTATGGCTACACCTTC
NA	TRBV11-2	TRBD2	TRBJ2-1	CASSPSPTGLVYNEQFF	TGTGCCAGCAGCCCATCACCCACGGGACTAGTCTACAATGAGCAGTTCTTC
few	TRBV28	TRBD1	TRBJ2-2	CASSKIQGAGELFF	TGTGCCAGCAGTAAGATACAGGGGGCCGGGGAGCTGTTTTTT
many	TRBV7-2	NA	TRBJ2-5	CASSTRVQETQYF	TGTGCCAGCAGCACCCGGGTCCAAGAGACCCAGTACTTC
NA	TRBV12-3/TRBV12-4	NA	TRBJ1-2	CASGRGGYYGYTF	TGTGCCTCAGGTCGGGGGGGCTACTATGGCTACACCTTC
many	TRBV7-2	NA	TRBJ1-3	CASSLGTGNTIYF	TGTGCCAGCAGCTTAGGAACTGGAAACACCATATATTTT
NA	TRBV6-5	NA	TRBJ2-5	CASSQTLKETQYF	TGTGCCAGCAGCCAGACACTTAAAGAGACCCAGTACTTC
few	TRBV11-2	NA	TRBJ1-5	CASSLASHRNQPQHF	TGTGCCAGCAGCTTAGCCTCGCACCGCAATCAGCCCCAGCATTTT
many	TRBV7-2	NA	TRBJ1-5	CASSPPGVWTQHF	TGTGCCAGCAGCCCACCCGGGGTTTGGACCCAGCATTTT
NA	TRBV12-3/TRBV12-4	NA	TRBJ2-5	CASSLVQIAMETQYF	TGTGCCAGCAGTTTAGTCCAGATAGCAATGGAGACCCAGTACTTC
NA	TRBV7-6	TRBD2	TRBJ2-7	CASSLRPGLVYEQYF	TGTGCCAGCAGCCTGCGTCCTGGACTAGTCTACGAGCAGTACTTC
many	TRBV7-9	TRBD1	TRBJ2-7	CASSSTWTGGYEQYF	TGTGCCAGCAGCTCGACGTGGACAGGGGGCTACGAGCAGTACTTC